This T cell receptor beta chain stems from a study of radiotherapy plus CTLA-4 blockade in lung cancer. The CDR3 has 17 amino acids. The V end lost 0 bases, the J end lost 3 bases, and 14 bases lay between the germline ends. Germline V lookup: CDR1 LGHNA, CDR2 YNFKEQ. The assay was immunoSEQ multiplex PCR, and TCRdb's table has in-frame clones only and misses some. The sample includes some 67,000 clones, more than 70% of them seen just once. The chain employs TRBV4-2 and TRBJ1-4, with no clear D. This clonotype originated in a human donor with non-small cell lung cancer whose response to radiotherapy plus ipilimumab could not be evaluated. Some clones in this sample may be carry-over from other donors' samples. Sequencing used peripheral blood, obtained from a patient treated with radiotherapy plus ipilimumab. This CDR3 reads CASSQDLGPTANEKLFF. In nucleotides, the CDR3 is TGTGCCAGCAGCCAAGATCTGGGCCCGACGGCTAATGAAAAACTGTTTTTT.